Listed here are 30 T cell receptor beta chains from one sample, sequenced in a study of cytomegalovirus exposure and HLA in healthy donors. The method was immunoSEQ multiplex PCR; TCRdb's version includes in-frame clones alone and lacks a portion of them. The sample consists of approximately 200,000 clones, about 80% of them appearing once. What was sequenced was PBMCs. Receptor source: a young man in good health and CMV-seropositive.

This chain joins TRBV9 and TRBJ2-7; D is perhaps TRBD2 (7 bases). The CDR3 runs 16 residues. Germline V lookup: CDR1 SGDLS, CDR2 YYNGEE. The V and J ends lost 3 bases and 0 bases respectively, with 16 bases between them. This chain's CDR3 is CASSERGVAGSYEQYF. In DNA form, the CDR3 reads TGTGCCAGCAGCGAAAGGGGGGTAGCGGGCTCCTACGAGCAGTACTTC.

This rearrangement joins TRBV11-2 to TRBJ1-1; D call uncertain. Per germline, CDR1 SGHAT and CDR2 FQNNGV. The germline V and J ends were trimmed by 9 bases and 0 bases, with 8 bases remaining between them. The CDR3 runs to 12 residues. CDR3 nucleotide sequence: TGTGCCAGTACCCGAGTGAACACTGAAGCTTTCTTT. Protein product: CASTRVNTEAFF.

This clone was recorded once. The chain combines TRBV4-2 with TRBJ2-7; TRBD2 agrees at 9 bases. The CDR3 loop spans 15 amino acids. The V segment lost 1 base and the J segment 2 bases; nucleotides outside the gene matches: 3. Germline V gene sequence: CDR1 LGHNA, CDR2 YNFKEQ. CDR3 nucleotides: TGTGCCAGCAGCCAAGTAGCGGGAGAAGCCTACGAGCAGTACTTC. It translates to CASSQVAGEAYEQYF.

The V and J genes are TRBV7-8 and TRBJ2-1; 9 nucleotides match TRBD2. From germline, CDR1 is SGHVS and CDR2 FQNEAQ. CDR3 length equals 16 residues. J gave up 4 bases and V 2 bases, and 6 bases lay outside the gene matches. CDR3: CASSLLSGSGYNEQFF. CDR3 nucleotides: TGTGCCAGCAGCTTACTTAGCGGGAGCGGTTACAATGAGCAGTTCTTC.

This chain links TRBV2 with TRBJ2-7; 9 bases align to TRBD2. Germline V gene lookup returns CDR1 SNHLY and CDR2 FYNNEI. V lost 7 bases to trimming and J lost 5 bases; unmatched junction nucleotides: 6. CDR3 length: 13 residues. In DNA form, the CDR3 reads TGTGCCAGCATGGCGGGAGGGTGGGACGAGCAGTACTTC. Protein: CASMAGGWDEQYF. The variable domain in full, with the rest retrieved from reference TRBV2 and TRBJ2-7, is EPEVTQTPSHQVTQMGQEVILRCVPISNHLYFYWYRQILGQKVEFLVSFYNNEISEKSEIFDDQFSVERPDGSNFTLKIRSTKLEDSAMYFCASMAGGWDEQYFGPGTRLTVT.

The chain carries TRBV10-2 and TRBJ2-7, with 9 positions matching TRBD2. CDR3 length equals 16 residues. The trim removed 2 bases at V and 5 bases at J, leaving 10 bases unmatched. Per the germline V gene, CDR1 is WSHSY and CDR2 is SAAADI. This CDR3 reads CASSERASGTDNEQYF. The CDR3 DNA sequence: TGCGCCAGCAGTGAGAGGGCTAGCGGGACCGACAACGAGCAGTACTTC.

The chain uses TRBV5-1 and TRBJ2-1; D is possibly TRBD1 (7 bases). With 3 bases removed from V and 8 bases from J, the gap between germline ends came to 21 bases. This CDR3 is built from 16 residues. Germline V lookup: CDR1 SGHRS, CDR2 YFSETQ. The CDR3 loop is CASSWKGPRGTDEQFF. The CDR3 nucleotides read TGCGCCAGCAGCTGGAAGGGTCCCCGGGGGACAGATGAGCAGTTCTTC.

The V gene is TRBV5-1, the J gene TRBJ2-3, with TRBD2 identical over 9 bases. The CDR3 sequence is 15 residues long. In germline, CDR1 is SGHRS, CDR2 YFSETQ. J was trimmed by 3 bases and V by 4 bases; bases with no gene match: 6. CDR3 DNA sequence: TGCGCCAGCAGCCCCGAGCGGGGGGCGACAGATACGCAGTATTTT. It translates to CASSPERGATDTQYF. The full variable domain, completed using reference TRBV5-1 and TRBJ2-3, is KAGVTQTPRYLIKTRGQQVTLSCSPISGHRSVSWYQQTPGQGLQFLFEYFSETQRNKGNFPGRFSGRQFSNSRSEMNVSTLELGDSALYLCASSPERGATDTQYFGPGTRLTVL.

Points on this clone: At the DNA level, this CDR3 is encoded by other sequences in the same sample as well. The chain joins TRBV28 to TRBJ1-1; 7 bases line up with TRBD1. The CDR3 is 12 residues long. V lost 6 bases and J lost 4; bases outside the gene matches: 2. Per the germline V gene, CDR1 is MDHEN and CDR2 is SYDVKM. The CDR3 DNA reads as TGTGCCAGCAGCCCAGGGGGCACTGAAGCTTTCTTT. Amino acid sequence: CASSPGGTEAFF.

V is TRBV7-2 and J is TRBJ1-1, with no clear D. Trimming stripped 7 bases from V and 4 bases from J, with 10 bases between. Germline V CDR1 and CDR2: SGHTA, FQGNSA. This CDR3 is built from 12 residues. The CDR3 nucleotides read TGTGCCAGCACTAACTACGGCACTGAAGCTTTCTTT. Protein: CASTNYGTEAFF.

This chain uses TRBV4-2 with TRBJ2-1, with 12 bases lining up with TRBD2. V dropped 1 base and J dropped 4; count of bases not matched to a gene: 2. CDR3 size: 16 residues. Looked up from germline, CDR1 is LGHNA and CDR2 is YNFKEQ. The CDR3 here is CASSQGGLAGYNEQFF. Here the CDR3 DNA reads TGTGCCAGCAGCCAAGGGGGACTAGCGGGTTACAATGAGCAGTTCTTC.

The chain joins TRBV25-1 to TRBJ1-2; D possibly corresponds to TRBD1 (6 bases). This CDR3 comprises 15 residues. Germline V gene data show CDR1 as MGHDK and CDR2 as SYGVNS. Trimming pared 3 bases from V and 3 bases from J, leaving 14 bases between. The CDR3 nucleotides are TGTGCCAGCAGTGATGAAGGCAGGGGATACTATGGCTACACCTTC. Amino acids: CASSDEGRGYYGYTF.

CDR3 amino acids: CASSTTGAGELFF. CDR3 nucleotide sequence: TGTGCCAGCAGCACCACGGGGGCCGGGGAGCTGTTTTTT. The rearrangement joins TRBV9 to TRBJ2-2, with D possibly TRBD2 on 6 matching bases. CDR1 and CDR2 from the germline V gene are SGDLS and YYNGEE. The CDR3 is 13 amino acids. Trimming stripped 4 bases from V and 6 bases from J, with 10 bases between.

This clone was recorded only once. The same CDR3 also results from other DNA sequences found in this sample. The rearrangement joins TRBV27 to TRBJ2-3, with D tentatively TRBD2 (6 bases). This CDR3 has 14 amino acids. V shed 5 bases and J shed 0 bases, with 9 bases lying between them. CDR1 is MNHEY, CDR2 SMNVEV, per germline (reference sequence). The CDR3 sequence is CASSLGGSTDTQYF. The DNA for the CDR3 is TGTGCCAGCAGTCTGGGGGGTAGCACAGATACGCAGTATTTT.

This clone was detected a few times. V is TRBV28 and J is TRBJ1-5; a possible D gene is TRBD1 (5 bases). The CDR3 totals 13 residues. Trimming cost V 2 bases and J 5 bases, with 7 bases left between them. The germline V gene encodes CDR1 MDHEN and CDR2 SYDVKM. The chain's CDR3 is CASSLRGDQPQHF. DNA for the CDR3: TGTGCCAGCAGTTTACGGGGGGATCAGCCCCAGCATTTT.

The rearrangement links TRBV30 to TRBJ1-3; 9 bases line up with TRBD1. The germline CDR1 and CDR2 sequences are GTSNPN and SVGIG (reference sequence). The CDR3 is 18 amino acids. V dropped 1 base and J dropped 1; count of bases not matched to a gene: 11. CDR3 residues: CAWSGVNPGQGSGNTIYF. DNA of the CDR3: TGTGCCTGGAGTGGAGTGAATCCGGGACAGGGTTCTGGAAACACCATATATTTT.

This sequence joins TRBV5-6 and TRBJ1-2; 8 bases fit TRBD1. Germline V gives CDR1 SGHDT, CDR2 YYEEEE. The J segment lost 7 bases and the V segment lost 4 bases, leaving 12 bases of the junction unmatched. This CDR3 region has 15 residues. The CDR3 region has the DNA TGTGCCAGCAGCCGTTACGCTCAACAGGGGGTTGGCTACACCTTC. It specifies CASSRYAQQGVGYTF.

J is TRBJ2-3 and V is TRBV5-1; D gene ambiguous. Trimming pared 0 bases from V and 7 bases from J, leaving 9 bases between. The CDR3 consists of 13 residues. From germline, CDR1 is SGHRS and CDR2 YFSETQ. CDR3 amino acids: CASSLEPQNTQYF. CDR3 bases: TGCGCCAGCAGCTTGGAGCCTCAAAATACGCAGTATTTT.

V gene TRBV25-1 combines with J gene TRBJ1-5, with D possibly matching TRBD1 (6 bases). The CDR3 spans 12 residues. In germline, CDR1 is MGHDK, CDR2 SYGVNS. Trimming pared 9 bases from V and 7 bases from J, leaving 13 bases between. DNA of the CDR3: TGTGCCAGACAGGGAGTCCACCAGCCCCAGCATTTT. Encoded protein: CARQGVHQPQHF.

This clone was seen once. The chain links TRBV7-2 to TRBJ2-3; D might be TRBD2 (5 bases). Germline assignment: CDR1 SGHTA and CDR2 FQGNSA. This CDR3 contains 13 residues. The germline V and J ends were trimmed by 5 bases and 6 bases, with 12 bases remaining between them. CDR3 sequence reads: CASSPEGRDTQYF. The CDR3 DNA is TGTGCCAGCAGCCCCGAGGGCAGGGATACGCAGTATTTT.

The table lists this clone with a count of one. CDR3 residues: CASSLGLSNTGELFF. For the CDR3, the DNA is TGTGCCAGCAGCTTAGGTCTGTCGAACACCGGGGAGCTGTTTTTT. J is TRBJ2-2 and V is TRBV7-9, with D unclear. The CDR3 contains 15 residues. From germline, CDR1 is SEHNR and CDR2 FQNEAQ (reference sequence). V gave up 1 base and J gave up 0 bases, with 6 bases separating them.

CDR3 residues: CASSSTSGRGQFF. The CDR3 DNA follows: TGTGCCAGCAGCTCGACTAGCGGGAGGGGGCAGTTCTTC. The V call is TRBV9, the J call TRBJ2-1, with 14 nucleotides matching TRBD2. The CDR3 sequence is 13 residues long. Germline lookup yields CDR1 SGDLS and CDR2 YYNGEE. The V gene end was trimmed by 4 bases and the J gene end by 12 bases; junction bases not matched to a gene: 3. The full variable domain, rest sourced from reference TRBV9 and TRBJ2-1, is DSGVTQTPKHLITATGQRVTLRCSPRSGDLSVYWYQQSLDQGLQFLIQYYNGEERAKGNILERFSAQQFPDLHSELNLSSLELGDSALYFCASSSTSGRGQFFGPGTRLTVL.

The chain links TRBV7-3 to TRBJ2-5, with TRBD2 as a possible D gene (6 bases). Germline CDR1 is SGHTA and CDR2 is FQGTGA. The V gene lost 4 bases and the J gene lost 2 bases, with 14 bases spanning the gap. The CDR3 has 15 amino acids. The CDR3: CASSSLGGRQETQYF. The CDR3 coding sequence is TGTGCCAGCAGCTCACTGGGGGGACGGCAAGAGACCCAGTACTTC. Drawing the rest from reference TRBV7-3 and TRBJ2-5, the complete variable domain is GAGVSQTPSNKVTEKGKYVELRCDPISGHTALYWYRQSLGQGPEFLIYFQGTGAADDSGLPNDRFFAVRPEGSVSTLKIQRTERGDSAVYLCASSSLGGRQETQYFGPGTRLLVL.

The chain uses TRBV27 and TRBJ1-2, with D tentatively TRBD1 (6 bases). The CDR3 is 14 residues long. Germline CDR1 and CDR2: MNHEY and SMNVEV (reference sequence). Trimming shortened V by 5 bases and J by 4 bases, and 14 bases separated the two germline ends. The CDR3 reads CASSRDRYPYGYTF. DNA for the CDR3: TGTGCCAGCAGTCGTGACAGGTATCCCTATGGCTACACCTTC.

This clone was recorded once. The chain couples TRBV4-3 to TRBJ1-2; weak D call: TRBD1 (5 bases). V was pared by 1 base and J by 7 bases, with 10 bases between. Per the germline V gene, CDR1 is LGHNA and CDR2 is YSLEER. The CDR3 length is 13 residues. CDR3 sequence reads: CASSQVSGPGYTF. DNA for the CDR3: TGCGCCAGCAGCCAAGTCTCAGGGCCTGGCTACACCTTC.

This clone has just one count. The CDR3 region has the DNA TGTGCCAGCAATCTCAACCGGGACAAAAACACTGAAGCTTTCTTT. Its protein product is CASNLNRDKNTEAFF. The V call is TRBV6-4, the J call TRBJ1-1; the D gene is possibly TRBD1 (6 bases). Germline V lookup: CDR1 MRHNA, CDR2 SNTAGT. The CDR3 loop spans 15 amino acids. Trimming left V 7 bases short and J 2 bases short, with 17 bases between.

A single count supports this clone. V usage is TRBV13 and J usage is TRBJ2-5, with 7 bases that match TRBD2. The V and J ends lost 4 bases and 4 bases, in that order; junction bases with no gene match: 24. This CDR3 contains 20 residues. Germline CDR1 reads PRHDT; CDR2 reads FYEKMQ (reference sequence). The CDR3 reads CASSSLLGGSGGSFVETQYF. In nucleotides, the CDR3 is TGTGCCAGCAGCTCCCTCCTTGGGGGGAGTGGCGGGAGTTTTGTAGAGACCCAGTACTTC.

This chain joins TRBV27 and TRBJ1-1; 12 positions agree with TRBD1. CDR3 size: 16 residues. V lost 5 bases to trimming and J lost 1 base; unmatched junction nucleotides: 5. CDR1 is MNHEY and CDR2 is SMNVEV in the germline V gene (reference sequence). CDR3 in amino acids: CASSRDRGRGNTEAFF. The DNA for the CDR3 is TGTGCCAGCAGTCGGGACAGGGGGCGCGGGAACACTGAAGCTTTCTTT.

This chain links TRBV7-2 with TRBJ2-7, with TRBD2 matching over 10 bases. Germline lookup yields CDR1 SGHTA and CDR2 FQGNSA. CDR3 length equals 17 residues. V lost 1 base to trimming and J lost 4 bases; unmatched junction nucleotides: 10. The CDR3 spells CASSLERLSGRSYEQYF. For the CDR3, the DNA is TGTGCCAGCAGCTTAGAGAGGCTTAGCGGGAGGAGTTACGAGCAGTACTTC. Supplemented by reference TRBV7-2 and TRBJ2-7, the full variable domain reads GAGVSQSPSNKVTEKGKDVELRCDPISGHTALYWYRQSLGQGLEFLIYFQGNSAPDKSGLPSDRFSAERTGGSVSTLTIQRTQQEDSAVYLCASSLERLSGRSYEQYFGPGTRLTVT.

This chain joins TRBV6-1 and TRBJ2-6; TRBD2 agrees at 7 bases. V was pared by 2 bases and J by 0 bases, with 4 bases of the junction left unmatched. The CDR3 length is 17 residues. Germline CDR1 MNHNS, CDR2 SASEGT. For the CDR3, the DNA is TGTGCCAGCAGTGAACGGGGGGTCCTCTCTGGGGCCAACGTCCTGACTTTC. Its protein is CASSERGVLSGANVLTF.